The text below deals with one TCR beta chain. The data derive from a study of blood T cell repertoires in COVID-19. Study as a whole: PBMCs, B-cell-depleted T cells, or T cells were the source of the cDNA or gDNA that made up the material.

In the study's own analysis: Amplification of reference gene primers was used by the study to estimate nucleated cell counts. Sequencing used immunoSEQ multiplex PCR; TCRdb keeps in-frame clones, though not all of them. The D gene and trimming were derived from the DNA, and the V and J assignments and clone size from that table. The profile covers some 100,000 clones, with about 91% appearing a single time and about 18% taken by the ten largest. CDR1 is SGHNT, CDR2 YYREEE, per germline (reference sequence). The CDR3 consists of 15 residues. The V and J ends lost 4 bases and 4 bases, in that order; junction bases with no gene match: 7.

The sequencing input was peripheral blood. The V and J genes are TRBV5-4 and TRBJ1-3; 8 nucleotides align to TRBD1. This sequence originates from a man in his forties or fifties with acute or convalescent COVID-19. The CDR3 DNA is TGTGCCAGCAGCCAGAAGGACAGGGCCGGAAACACCATATATTTT. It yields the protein CASSQKDRAGNTIYF.